The 8 T cell receptor beta chains below were found in one sample sequenced in a study of shared clonotypes between healthy human individuals. This table comes from immunoSEQ multiplex PCR, and its TCRdb copy is limited to in-frame clones, with some not included. The sample holds millions of clones; less than 95% are singletons and the top ten take about 1.1%. Naive CD8 cells comprised CD45RO-negative, CCR7-positively selected cells, excluding terminally differentiated effector memory CD45RA+ cells. Sequencing was carried out using naive CD8+ T cells sorted from blood. These receptors were obtained from a man between 18 and 29 years old in good health.

V and J are TRBV19 and TRBJ2-3; D gene ambiguous. Trimming cost V 3 bases and J 2 bases, with 12 bases left between them. The CDR3 extends over 15 amino acids. Germline V gene sequence: CDR1 LNHDA, CDR2 SQIVND (reference sequence). The CDR3 DNA follows: TGTGCCAGTAGTATCTCTTTTCTGATCACAGATACGCAGTATTTT. Protein product: CASSISFLITDTQYF.

V gene TRBV27 combines with J gene TRBJ1-2, with D perhaps TRBD1 (6 bases). Germline CDR1 and CDR2: MNHEY and SMNVEV (reference sequence). V was clipped by 4 bases and J by 3 bases, with 27 bases between them. This CDR3 contains 19 residues. The CDR3 DNA follows: TGTGCCAGCAGTTCCCTAGGAGGGGTAGACGCGACAGGAGACTATGGCTACACCTTC. Residues: CASSSLGGVDATGDYGYTF.

The V and J genes are TRBV28 and TRBJ2-7; 7 nucleotides agree with TRBD1. CDR1 is MDHEN, CDR2 SYDVKM, per germline. CDR3 length equals 14 residues. Unmatched junction bases numbered 9, after V lost 4 bases and J lost 6 bases. Here the CDR3 reads CASSSRGYLVEQYF. The CDR3, as DNA: TGTGCCAGCAGTTCCAGGGGGTATTTGGTCGAGCAGTACTTC.

Written as DNA, the CDR3 is TGTGCCAGCAGCCTCCCGCTATCCCGGGAGGGCACCGGGGAGCTGTTTTTT. It is translated as CASSLPLSREGTGELFF. The rearrangement joins TRBV13 to TRBJ2-2, with TRBD2 matching 8 bases. V lost 5 bases to trimming and J lost 4 bases; unmatched junction nucleotides: 12. Germline CDR1 is PRHDT and CDR2 is FYEKMQ (reference sequence). CDR3 size: 17 residues. The variable domain in full, with the rest retrieved from reference TRBV13 and TRBJ2-2, is AAGVIQSPRHLIKEKRETATLKCYPIPRHDTVYWYQQGPGQDPQFLISFYEKMQSDKGSIPDRFSAQQFSDYHSELNMSSLELGDSALYFCASSLPLSREGTGELFFGEGSRLTVL.

Turning to this clone: Other DNA sequences in this specimen translate into the identical CDR3. The chain has TRBV7-9 and TRBJ1-1, with D hard to call. The germline CDR1 and CDR2 sequences are SEHNR and FQNEAQ (reference sequence). The ends were cut back, 4 bases at V and 5 bases at J, with 11 bases in the middle. The CDR3 sequence is 13 residues long. The CDR3 nucleotides are TGTGCCAGCAGCTACTTAGTGGGGACTGAAGCTTTCTTT. It specifies CASSYLVGTEAFF.

The chain links TRBV9 to TRBJ2-7, with 8 nucleotides matching TRBD2. CDR3 size: 15 residues. Germline assignment: CDR1 SGDLS and CDR2 YYNGEE. Trimming removed 0 bases from V and 3 bases from J; junction bases left unmatched: 5. The CDR3 DNA reads as TGTGCCAGCAGCGTAGGTAATAGCGGGGTCTACGAGCAGTACTTC. Encoded protein: CASSVGNSGVYEQYF.

A remark on this clone: Other DNA sequences of this sample code for an identical CDR3. The V gene is TRBV5-1, the J gene TRBJ2-5; the D is unclear. Trimming took 0 bases from V and 5 from J, leaving 11 bases between them. CDR1 is SGHRS and CDR2 is YFSETQ in the germline V gene. The CDR3 loop spans 14 amino acids. The chain's CDR3 is CASSLVGDLETQYF. CDR3 coding DNA: TGCGCCAGCAGCTTGGTTGGAGACTTGGAGACCCAGTACTTC.

The rearrangement links TRBV5-5 to TRBJ2-4, with unresolved D. V was pared by 7 bases and J by 0 bases, with 5 bases between. Germline-derived CDR1 and CDR2 are SGHKS and YYEKEE (reference sequence). CDR3 length equals 12 residues. The CDR3 is CASWGAKNIQYF. As DNA, the CDR3 is TGTGCCAGCTGGGGAGCCAAAAACATTCAGTACTTC.